This TCR beta chain was identified in a study of blood T cells in healthy people across ages. The V gene's germline CDR1 is LNHNV and CDR2 YYDKDF (reference sequence). This CDR3 spans 16 amino acids. J gave up 5 bases and V 2 bases, and 9 bases lay outside the gene matches. PBMCs were isolated at a quantity of at least 6.5 million per sample. Study-level results: TCR beta diversity, measured per million T cells, fell in a roughly linear way with age. Since the PBMCs were unsorted, naive and antigen-experienced cells could not be conclusively compared. CMV status of donors was not determined, possibly confounding expanded clonotype changes.

Combining a sample-barcoded 5' primer with a J-beta primer mix, a second PCR ran for roughly 6 to 12 cycles. In TCRdb, the 5' RACE reads were re-called with MiXCR into one record per CDR3 protein. The sample has fewer than 2,000,000 distinct CDR3 sequences; around 35% are singletons. This clonotype has a handful of counts. Its target is unknown. The sequencing sample was made of blood. This sequence joins TRBV15 and TRBJ2-1; 7 nucleotides line up with TRBD1. The clonotype was recovered from a woman in her 30s in good health. CDR3 region: CATSRSKGQLNNEQFF. The DNA of the CDR3 is TGTGCCACCAGCAGATCGAAGGGACAGCTAAACAATGAGCAGTTCTTC.